These 8 T cell receptor beta chains share one sample of origin, sequenced in a study of a mutant IDH1 vaccine in newly diagnosed glioma (dated by TCRdb to the early 2020s). These receptors' targets are unknown. According to the study, the label for this sample's time point signals: week 23, last vaccination. A 20-mer mutant IDH1 peptide at 300 micrograms in Montanide made up each vaccine dose, which was injected subcutaneously together with topical imiquimod. The library was built by means of the immunoSEQ multiplex PCR assay. TCRdb's version of the immuneACCESS table is confined to in-frame rearrangements and falls short of the full clone set. An unresolved V gene accounts for under half of the shortfall where checked; the remainder is of unknown origin. In all, the sample holds approximately 37,000 clones, and approximately 76% of those were seen once. Clones ranked in the top ten supply about 4.9% of the sample.

The sequencing used PBMCs, collected from a glioma patient whose treatment included an IDH1 peptide vaccine. All receptors derive from a man aged 45 to 65 with glioma.

This clone turned up a few times. CDR3 coding DNA: TGTGCCAGCAGTTACTCCGGGGAGGGTCGGTATGGCTACACCTTC. Translated, it gives CASSYSGEGRYGYTF. The rearrangement uses TRBV6-5 and TRBJ1-2; D call uncertain. The CDR3 covers 15 residues. Germline-derived CDR1 and CDR2 are MNHEY and SVGAGI. Trimming cost V 0 bases and J 5 bases, with 13 bases left between them.

The chain joins TRBV14 to TRBJ1-4, with D possibly TRBD1 on 6 matching bases. Germline lookup yields CDR1 SGHDN and CDR2 FVKESK. The CDR3 length is 13 residues. Trimming shortened V by 7 bases and J by 3 bases, and 9 bases separated the two germline ends. DNA of the CDR3: TGTGCCAGCAAGGGGGGCCCTAATGAAAAACTGTTTTTT. It is translated as CASKGGPNEKLFF. Together with reference TRBV14 and TRBJ1-4, the CDR3 gives the full variable domain: EAGVTQFPSHSVIEKGQTVTLRCDPISGHDNLYWYRRVMGKEIKFLLHFVKESKQDESGMPNNRFLAERTGGTYSTLKVQPAELEDSGVYFCASKGGPNEKLFFGSGTQLSVL.

This chain links TRBV19 with TRBJ2-7, with TRBD1 identical over 10 bases. The CDR3 runs to 14 residues. With V trimmed by 3 bases and J by 5 bases, 4 bases remained unmatched. Germline V lookup: CDR1 LNHDA, CDR2 SQIVND (reference sequence). CDR3 residues: CASSITGQGNEQYF. DNA of the CDR3: TGTGCCAGTAGTATTACGGGACAGGGGAACGAGCAGTACTTC.

The chain recombines TRBV6-5 with TRBJ1-2; TRBD1 matches 7 bases. CDR1 and CDR2 (germline): MNHEY, SVGAGI. The J segment lost 3 bases and the V segment lost 4 bases, leaving 11 bases of the junction unmatched. This CDR3 spans 16 amino acids. CDR3 protein: CASSFADRRKDYGYTF. CDR3 coding DNA: TGTGCCAGCAGTTTCGCGGACAGGCGTAAGGACTATGGCTACACCTTC.

This clone was seen only once. In DNA, the CDR3 is TGCGCCAGCAGCTTGAAGGCCCCCGGGACGGGTTACGAGCAGTACTTC. Protein product: CASSLKAPGTGYEQYF. The chain is built from TRBV5-1 and TRBJ2-7; possibly TRBD1 or TRBD2 for D (5 bases each). The germline CDR1 and CDR2 sequences are SGHRS and YFSETQ. Trimming shortened V by 1 base and J by 4 bases, and 18 bases separated the two germline ends. This CDR3 region has 16 residues.

The count of this clone is one. The chain recombines TRBV18 with TRBJ2-7; D uncertain. The CDR3 is 15 residues long. V was shortened by 2 bases and J by 0 bases, with 11 bases between the two germline ends. Germline-derived CDR1 and CDR2 are KGHSH and LQKENI. The CDR3 region has the DNA TGTGCCAGCTCACCATCTGGGGTTAGCTCCTACGAGCAGTACTTC. It encodes CASSPSGVSSYEQYF.

The chain couples TRBV30 to TRBJ1-2, with 11 bases lining up with TRBD1. Germline V gives CDR1 GTSNPN, CDR2 SVGIG (reference sequence). V trimming: 3 bases; J trimming: 8 bases; junction bases outside the gene matches: 11. The CDR3 covers 15 residues. The CDR3 region has the DNA TGTGCCTGGAGGGGGCGAGGACAGGGGGCGCCGGGCTACACCTTC. This gives the protein CAWRGRGQGAPGYTF.

J is TRBJ2-5 and V is TRBV5-4, with D possibly matching TRBD2 (6 bases). The CDR3 length is 15 residues. Germline V lookup: CDR1 SGHNT, CDR2 YYREEE (reference sequence). V lost 4 bases to trimming and J lost 5 bases, with 18 bases between them. The CDR3 sequence is CASSREPQKGETQYF. The CDR3, as DNA: TGTGCCAGCAGCCGGGAGCCCCAAAAGGGGGAGACCCAGTACTTC.